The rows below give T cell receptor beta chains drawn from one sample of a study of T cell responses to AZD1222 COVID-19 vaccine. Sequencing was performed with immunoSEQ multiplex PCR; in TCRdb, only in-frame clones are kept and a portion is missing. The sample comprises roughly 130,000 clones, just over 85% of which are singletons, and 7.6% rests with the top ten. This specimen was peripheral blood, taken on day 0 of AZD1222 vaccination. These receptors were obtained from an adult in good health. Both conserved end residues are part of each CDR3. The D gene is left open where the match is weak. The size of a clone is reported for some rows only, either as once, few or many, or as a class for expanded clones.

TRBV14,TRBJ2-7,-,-,CASSQVVGHEQYF,TGTGCCAGCAGCCAGGTGGTTGGACACGAGCAGTACTTC
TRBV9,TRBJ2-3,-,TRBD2,CASSVIAGGTDTQYF,TGTGCCAGCAGCGTGATAGCGGGAGGAACAGATACGCAGTATTTT
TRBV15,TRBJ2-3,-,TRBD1,CATSVLPGQGAVDTQYF,TGTGCCACCAGTGTTTTACCGGGACAGGGGGCGGTAGATACGCAGTATTTT
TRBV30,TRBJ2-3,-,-,CAWSASTDTQYF,TGTGCCTGGAGTGCGAGTACAGATACGCAGTATTTT
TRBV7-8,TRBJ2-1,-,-,CASSLEAGPNNEQFF,TGTGCCAGCAGCTTAGAGGCGGGGCCTAACAATGAGCAGTTCTTC
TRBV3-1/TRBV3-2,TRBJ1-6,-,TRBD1,CASSQAGGNSPLHF,TGTGCCAGCAGCCAGGCAGGGGGCAATTCACCCCTCCACTTT
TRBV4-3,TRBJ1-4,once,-,CASSQDFGQRREKLFF,TGCGCCAGCAGCCAAGATTTCGGTCAACGAAGGGAAAAACTGTTTTTT
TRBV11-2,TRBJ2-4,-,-,CASSLESSLVAKNIQYF,TGTGCCAGCAGCTTAGAAAGCTCCCTGGTAGCCAAAAACATTCAGTACTTC
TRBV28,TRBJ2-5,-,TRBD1,CASRSGQQETQYF,TGTGCCAGCAGGTCGGGACAGCAAGAGACCCAGTACTTC
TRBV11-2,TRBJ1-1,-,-,CASTLGHSAKTEAFF,TGTGCCAGCACACTGGGGCATTCGGCAAAAACTGAAGCTTTCTTT
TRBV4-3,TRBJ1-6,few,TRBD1,CASSRDRDSPLHF,TGCGCCAGCAGCCGAGACAGGGATTCACCCCTCCACTTT
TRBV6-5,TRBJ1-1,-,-,CASSYSVMLNTEAFF,TGTGCCAGCAGTTACTCAGTAATGCTGAACACTGAAGCTTTCTTT
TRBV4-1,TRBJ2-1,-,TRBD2,CASSQDTLAGVGYNEQFF,TGCGCCAGCAGCCAAGATACCCTAGCGGGAGTAGGCTACAATGAGCAGTTCTTC
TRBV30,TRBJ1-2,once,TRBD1,CAWGDSPYGYTF,TGTGCCTGGGGGGACAGTCCCTATGGCTACACCTTC
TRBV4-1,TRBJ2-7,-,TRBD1,CASSQDQGETYEQYF,TGCGCCAGCAGCCAAGACCAGGGGGAGACCTACGAGCAGTACTTC
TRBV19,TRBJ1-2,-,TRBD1,CASSVRGTATNYGYTF,TGTGCCAGTAGTGTAAGAGGGACAGCGACTAACTATGGCTACACCTTC
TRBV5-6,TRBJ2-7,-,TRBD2,CASSALAGGLEYEQYF,TGTGCCAGCAGCGCCTTAGCGGGGGGGCTAGAATACGAGCAGTACTTC
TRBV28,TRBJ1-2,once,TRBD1,CASRGGGLNYGYTF,TGTGCCAGCAGGGGAGGGGGCCTAAACTATGGCTACACCTTC
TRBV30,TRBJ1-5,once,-,CAWSFGRTSNQPQHF,TGTGCCTGGAGTTTCGGCCGGACTAGCAATCAGCCCCAGCATTTT
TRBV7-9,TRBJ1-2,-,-,CASSLALGALGYGYTF,TGTGCCAGCAGCCTTGCCTTGGGGGCGCTTGGCTATGGCTACACCTTC
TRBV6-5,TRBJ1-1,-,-,CASSMGGVRTEAFF,TGTGCCAGCAGTATGGGGGGAGTCCGCACTGAAGCTTTCTTT
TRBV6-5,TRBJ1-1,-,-,CASIGVRNTEAFF,TGTGCCAGCATTGGGGTCCGGAACACTGAAGCTTTCTTT
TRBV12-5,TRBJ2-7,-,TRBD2,CASGHGTKLYEQYF,TGTGCTAGTGGCCACGGGACTAAACTCTACGAGCAGTACTTC
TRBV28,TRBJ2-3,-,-,CASSPVGDTQYF,TGTGCCAGCAGTCCCGTGGGAGATACGCAGTATTTT
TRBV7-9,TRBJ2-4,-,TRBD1,CASSLGRLTGGSWNIQYF,TGTGCCAGCAGCTTAGGAAGGTTGACAGGGGGTAGTTGGAACATTCAGTACTTC
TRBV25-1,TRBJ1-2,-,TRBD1,CASRGQGGGYTF,TGTGCCAGCAGAGGACAGGGCGGTGGCTACACCTTC
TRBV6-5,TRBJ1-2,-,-,CATLGAYGYTF,TGTGCCACCCTCGGGGCCTATGGCTACACCTTC
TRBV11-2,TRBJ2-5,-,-,CASSLDTGRETQYF,TGTGCCAGCAGCTTAGACACGGGGAGAGAGACCCAGTACTTC
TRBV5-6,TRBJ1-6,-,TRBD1,CASSPDRGTGTSPLHF,TGTGCCAGCAGCCCAGATCGGGGGACAGGGACTTCACCCCTCCACTTT
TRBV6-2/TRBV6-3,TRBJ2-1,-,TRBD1,CASSGTGGYNEQFF,TGTGCCAGCAGTGGGACAGGGGGCTACAATGAGCAGTTCTTC
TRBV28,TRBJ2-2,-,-,CASSNPTGELFF,TGTGCCAGCAGCAACCCCACCGGGGAGCTGTTTTTT
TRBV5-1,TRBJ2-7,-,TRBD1,CASSLIQGDAYEQYF,TGCGCCAGCAGCTTGATTCAGGGGGACGCCTACGAGCAGTACTTC
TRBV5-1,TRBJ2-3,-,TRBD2,CASRVGGKARADTQYF,TGCGCCAGCCGTGTGGGGGGGAAGGCTCGGGCAGATACGCAGTATTTT
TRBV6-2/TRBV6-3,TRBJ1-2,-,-,CASSYSDQTNYGYTF,TGTGCCAGCAGTTACTCCGACCAGACTAACTATGGCTACACCTTC
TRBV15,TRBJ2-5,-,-,CATSREAGETQYF,TGTGCCACCAGCAGAGAGGCGGGAGAGACCCAGTACTTC
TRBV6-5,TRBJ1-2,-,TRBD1,CASSKWDREDGYTF,TGTGCCAGCAGTAAGTGGGACAGGGAGGACGGCTACACCTTC
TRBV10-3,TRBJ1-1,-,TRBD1,CAIKLDRETEAFF,TGTGCCATCAAGCTGGACAGGGAGACTGAAGCTTTCTTT
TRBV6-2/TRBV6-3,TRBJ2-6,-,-,CASSRTPLSGANVLTF,TGTGCCAGCAGTAGGACACCGCTCTCTGGGGCCAACGTCCTGACTTTC
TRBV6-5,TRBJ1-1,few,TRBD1,CASSYGTVGTEAFF,TGTGCCAGCAGTTACGGGACAGTGGGAACTGAAGCTTTCTTT
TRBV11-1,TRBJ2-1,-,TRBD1,CASSLAGTGGKGEQFF,TGTGCCAGCAGCTTAGCAGGGACAGGGGGCAAGGGTGAGCAGTTCTTC
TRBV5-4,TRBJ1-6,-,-,CASSLKGNSPLHF,TGTGCCAGCAGCTTGAAGGGAAATTCACCCCTCCACTTT
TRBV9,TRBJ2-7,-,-,CASSVDGTSYEQYF,TGTGCCAGCAGCGTAGACGGGACTTCCTACGAGCAGTACTTC
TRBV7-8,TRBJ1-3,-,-,CASSSNRIRSPGNTIYF,TGTGCCAGCAGCTCAAACAGGATTCGGAGCCCAGGAAACACCATATATTTT
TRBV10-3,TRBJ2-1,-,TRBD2,CAIRRTVAGGPGEQFF,TGTGCCATCAGGCGAACAGTAGCGGGAGGGCCAGGTGAGCAGTTCTTC
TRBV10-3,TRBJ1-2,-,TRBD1,CAISDQGATNYGYTF,TGTGCCATCAGTGACCAGGGGGCCACTAACTATGGCTACACCTTC
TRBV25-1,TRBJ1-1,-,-,CASSEDGGILKEFF,TGTGCCAGCAGTGAAGACGGGGGGATACTCAAGGAATTCTTT
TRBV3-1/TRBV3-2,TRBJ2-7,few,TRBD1,CASSHGDRSYEQYF,TGTGCCAGCAGCCATGGGGACAGGTCCTACGAGCAGTACTTC
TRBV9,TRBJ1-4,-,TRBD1,CASSPGQGWRTNEKLFF,TGTGCCAGCAGCCCAGGACAGGGTTGGAGAACTAATGAAAAACTGTTTTTT
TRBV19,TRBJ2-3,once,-,CASSMGWGTTDTQYF,TGTGCCAGTAGTATGGGGTGGGGAACCACAGATACGCAGTATTTT
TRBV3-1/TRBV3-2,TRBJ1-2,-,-,CASTWGVDGFYGYTF,TGTGCCAGCACGTGGGGGGTCGACGGATTCTATGGCTACACCTTC
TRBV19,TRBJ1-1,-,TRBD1,CASSRGTGGTTEAFF,TGTGCCAGTAGTAGGGGGACAGGAGGCACCACTGAAGCTTTCTTT
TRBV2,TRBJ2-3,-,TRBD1,CASSGGTGTDTQYF,TGTGCCAGCAGTGGGGGGACAGGGACAGATACGCAGTATTTT
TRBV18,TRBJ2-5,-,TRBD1,CASSPPIGRGQETQYF,TGTGCCAGCTCACCACCTATAGGCAGGGGGCAAGAGACCCAGTACTTC
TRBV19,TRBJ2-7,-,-,CASSYQDSYEQYF,TGTGCCAGTAGTTACCAGGACAGCTACGAGCAGTACTTC